This is a list of T cell receptor beta chains from one sample in a study of blood T cell repertoires in COVID-19. Assay used: immunoSEQ multiplex PCR; TCRdb lists only in-frame clones, some missing. The data hold 350,000 to 450,000 clones, with around nine tenths observed a single time. Input material: peripheral blood. The source of these receptors is a human donor in a cohort sampled during active COVID-19. Each CDR3 is given with its conserved first and last residue. The D gene is left open where the match is weak. For some rows the clone size is stated as once, few or many, or as a class when expanded; others skip it.

V gene	D gene	CDR3 length	J gene	clone size	CDR3 DNA	CDR3 protein
TRBV7-8	TRBD1	18	TRBJ2-4	.	TGTGCCAGCAACTCCCCGGGACAGGATAACCTAGCCAAAAACATTCAGTACTTC	CASNSPGQDNLAKNIQYF
TRBV3-1/TRBV3-2	.	14	TRBJ2-5	.	TGTGCCAGCAGCCCCCGTATAGCGAGAGAGACCCAGTACTTC	CASSPRIARETQYF
TRBV28	.	13	TRBJ2-7	.	TGTGCCAGCAGTTCCCTGTTGTCCTACGAGCAGTACTTC	CASSSLLSYEQYF
TRBV30	TRBD1	17	TRBJ1-4	few	TGTGCCTGGAGTGGGGACAGGGGATATGCAACTAATGAAAAACTGTTTTTT	CAWSGDRGYATNEKLFF
TRBV5-1	TRBD2	16	TRBJ2-3	.	TGCGCCAGCAGCTTGGCCGCTAGCGGGATGAGAGATACGCAGTATTTT	CASSLAASGMRDTQYF
TRBV6-2/TRBV6-3	.	13	TRBJ2-2	.	TGTGCCAGCAGTGCGACAGCGCCCGGGGAGCTGTTTTTT	CASSATAPGELFF
TRBV27	TRBD1	13	TRBJ2-5	.	TGTGCCAGCACCCGGACAGGGCAAGAGACCCAGTACTTC	CASTRTGQETQYF
TRBV29-1	.	13	TRBJ1-4	.	TGCAGCGTTTCAGACAGAAAGGGTGAAAAACTGTTTTTT	CSVSDRKGEKLFF
TRBV7-2	TRBD1	16	TRBJ2-2	.	TGTGCCAGCAGCTTAGCGCCAGGGGGAAGCACCGGGGAGCTGTTTTTT	CASSLAPGGSTGELFF
TRBV6-5	.	14	TRBJ1-2	.	TGTGCCAGCAGTCCTCTGGCAGGGGTTTATGGCTACACCTTC	CASSPLAGVYGYTF
TRBV10-3	TRBD1	15	TRBJ1-2	.	TGTGCCATCAGCTCGGACAGGGGGGGTGGTAATGGCTACACCTTC	CAISSDRGGGNGYTF
TRBV5-1	.	15	TRBJ2-7	.	TGCGCCAGCAGCTTGTCCCCGACGGAGTTCTACGAGCAGTACTTC	CASSLSPTEFYEQYF
TRBV2	.	13	TRBJ2-7	.	TGTGCCAGCAGTGGGGCAGGGTACTACGAGCAGTACTTC	CASSGAGYYEQYF
TRBV2	TRBD2	12	TRBJ2-5	.	TGTGCCAGCAGCGAACAGACTAGCGGGACAGACTTC	CASSEQTSGTDF
TRBV28	.	12	TRBJ2-7	.	TGTGCCAGCAGTGACCCAGCGGGCGGCTACTTCTTC	CASSDPAGGYFF
TRBV7-2	.	15	TRBJ2-1	.	TGTGCCAGCAGCCCTACTAGTCACCGATACAATGAGCAGTTCTTC	CASSPTSHRYNEQFF
TRBV19	.	17	TRBJ2-1	.	TGTGCCAGTACCCTCCACTCAGACACTCCTTCCTACAATGAGCAGTTCTTC	CASTLHSDTPSYNEQFF
TRBV11-2	TRBD2	13	TRBJ2-5	.	TGTGCCAGCAGCCAGGGCGGGAGGGAGACCCAGTACTTC	CASSQGGRETQYF
TRBV19	TRBD2	16	TRBJ2-1	.	TGTGCCAGTAGTGCCTTAACTAGCGGGAGGGCCAGTGAGCAGTTCTTC	CASSALTSGRASEQFF
TRBV3-1/TRBV3-2	TRBD2	15	TRBJ2-7	.	TGTGCCAGCAGCCAAGCCGGCGGGGGGGCTTACGAGCAGTACTTC	CASSQAGGGAYEQYF
TRBV7-3	TRBD2	15	TRBJ2-2	.	TGTGCCAGCAGCTTACCCCGCGGGGGGGCCGGGGAGCTGTTTTTT	CASSLPRGGAGELFF
TRBV7-8	.	14	TRBJ1-3	.	TGTGCCAGCAGCCCACGGGGAAGTGGAAACACCATATATTTT	CASSPRGSGNTIYF
TRBV19	.	15	TRBJ2-2	.	TGTGCCAGTAGTATTACAGGGTATGACACCGGGGAGCTGTTTTTT	CASSITGYDTGELFF
TRBV19	TRBD1	13	TRBJ2-1	.	TGTGCCAGTAGTATCCTCTCGGACAGGGAGCAGTTCTTC	CASSILSDREQFF
TRBV14	.	14	TRBJ2-1	.	TGTGCCAGCAGCCAAGAAGTACTCCACAATGAGCAGTTCTTC	CASSQEVLHNEQFF
TRBV19	.	14	TRBJ1-5	.	TGTGCCAGTAGTGGACAAAGTTTAAATCAGCCCCAGCATTTT	CASSGQSLNQPQHF
TRBV6-5	.	13	TRBJ1-6	once	TGTGCCAGCACCCTACGGGGGGCTGCACCCCTCCACTTT	CASTLRGAAPLHF
TRBV6-5	TRBD2	13	TRBJ2-7	.	TGTGCCAGCAGGATTAGGACTAGCAGCGAGCAGTACTTC	CASRIRTSSEQYF
TRBV2	TRBD1	16	TRBJ1-1	few	TGTGCCAGCAGTGTGGGGACAGGGGCTTTTGGGACTGAAGCTTTCTTT	CASSVGTGAFGTEAFF
TRBV24-1	.	14	TRBJ1-3	.	TGTGCCACCAGTATGAGCGGTTTAGGAAACACCATATATTTT	CATSMSGLGNTIYF
TRBV30	.	15	TRBJ2-7	.	TGTGCCTGGTCCGTCCTAGGCCCAACGTCCTACGAGCAGTACTTC	CAWSVLGPTSYEQYF
TRBV27	.	14	TRBJ2-7	.	TGTGCCAGCAGTATTAGCGGAAATACCTACGAGCAGTACTTC	CASSISGNTYEQYF
TRBV7-9	.	16	TRBJ2-5	once	TGTGCCAGCAGCTTATGGCTAGCACACTTCCAAGAGACCCAGTACTTC	CASSLWLAHFQETQYF
TRBV25-1	TRBD2	14	TRBJ2-7	.	TGTGCCAGCTTACCTAGCGGGCCCGCCTACGAGCAGTACTTC	CASLPSGPAYEQYF
TRBV7-3	.	12	TRBJ2-1	.	TGTGCCAGCAGCCCCGAAGGGGGTGAGCAGTTCTTC	CASSPEGGEQFF
TRBV6-5	.	13	TRBJ2-5	.	TGTGCCAGCAGTCCCCTGGCGGGAGAGACCCAGTACTTC	CASSPLAGETQYF
TRBV7-8	.	19	TRBJ2-1	.	TGTGCCAGCAGCTCATACAGGGTATTTGCGGAGAGCTCCTACAATGAGCAGTTCTTC	CASSSYRVFAESSYNEQFF
TRBV30	.	13	TRBJ2-7	.	TGTGCCCTGGGAATCCGGGGGTCATGGGAGCAGTACTTC	CALGIRGSWEQYF
TRBV7-8	TRBD1	20	TRBJ1-6	once	TGTGCCAGCAGCCTTCGTCCGGGACAGCTAGTGGTGTCCTATAATTCACCCCTCCACTTT	CASSLRPGQLVVSYNSPLHF
TRBV3-1/TRBV3-2	.	15	TRBJ1-1	.	TGTGCCAGCAGCCAAGATGGCCAGGGGAGGGCTGAAGCTTTCTTT	CASSQDGQGRAEAFF
TRBV7-8	TRBD1	16	TRBJ1-5	.	TGTGCCAGCAGCTTATTGGCAGGGGGCAGGAATCAGCCCCAGCATTTT	CASSLLAGGRNQPQHF
TRBV5-6	TRBD2	15	TRBJ2-5	.	TGTGCCAGCAGCTTGGGACTAGCGGGAGGTGAGACCCAGTACTTC	CASSLGLAGGETQYF
TRBV11-3	TRBD2	14	TRBJ2-2	.	TGTGCCAGCAACCGCGGGGGGCAAACGGGGGAGCTGTTTTTT	CASNRGGQTGELFF
TRBV20-1	.	11	TRBJ1-1	.	TGCAGTGCTAGTCAGAACACTGAAGCTTTCTTT	CSASQNTEAFF
TRBV7-9	TRBD2	13	TRBJ2-2	few	TGTGCCAGCACCGGACTAGTAAGCGGGGAGCTGTTTTTT	CASTGLVSGELFF
TRBV10-3	TRBD2	15	TRBJ2-1	once	TGTGCCATCAGTGAGAAAGCGGGGGAAGGGAATGAGCAGTTCTTC	CAISEKAGEGNEQFF
TRBV19	TRBD2	16	TRBJ2-1	.	TGTGCCAGTAGTGACCTAGGACTAGCGGGTGGCAATGAGCAGTTCTTC	CASSDLGLAGGNEQFF
TRBV2	TRBD1	14	TRBJ1-4	.	TGTGCCACCACCGTGGACAGGGGAGATGAAAAACTGTTTTTT	CATTVDRGDEKLFF
TRBV2	.	15	TRBJ1-5	.	TGTGCCAGCAGACTAGGACAGAGACCCAATCAGCCCCAGCATTTT	CASRLGQRPNQPQHF
TRBV28	TRBD2	16	TRBJ2-7	.	TGTGCCAGCAGTTTAGTCTTCGCGGGGGGTGGCTACGAGCAGTACTTC	CASSLVFAGGGYEQYF
TRBV5-4	.	14	TRBJ2-3	.	TGTGCCAGCAGCTCCGGGGAGGCGGGAGATACGCAGTATTTT	CASSSGEAGDTQYF